This TCR beta chain is from a study of T cell responses to AZD1222 COVID-19 vaccine listed by TCRdb under 2021. In the study overall: AZD1222 recipients whose second dose came at about 4 weeks and those whose second dose came at about 12 weeks were combined into one group, since spike-specific TCR depth and breadth did not differ between the two schedules. A total of more than 230 trial participants underwent TCR sequencing, of whom under 220 had received two doses of AZD1222 and some 26 had received two doses of the MenACWY control vaccine. Trial participants were enrolled by age into 18-55, 56-69 and 70-plus year subgroups, with roughly 160, 29 and 62 TCR-sequenced participants respectively. Overall study results and their limits: Because no samples from the day 14 peak response were available, repertoires could be characterized only after the peak T cell response. Conclusions about previously exposed vaccinees are limited, since just five or six AZD1222 recipients were seropositive for SARS-CoV-2 at baseline. Participants were mostly white British, with more females than males. The authors suggested clonal diversity may have been underestimated. Epitopes outside the regions mutated in the B.1.351 and B.1.1.7 variants were reportedly recognized by nearly half of the unique spike-specific TCRs. The whole spike protein was spanned by vaccine-associated CD4 TCRs, and dominant responses were seen in regions 160-218 and 743-854. After two AZD1222 doses, spike-specific TCR breadth and depth were significantly higher than at day 0 and than in MenACWY recipients. In the small 56-69-year group, the increase in depth fell short of significance, most likely because of low power.

The CDR3 regions of human TCRbeta chains were subjected to immunosequencing. In the source study's methods: TCRs in the repertoires were compared against a reference library of SARS-CoV-2-specific TCRs that had been generated with the MIRA antigen-specificity platform. Breadth was defined as the fraction of unique TCRs that were SARS-CoV-2-associated, and depth was defined as the fraction of total T cells that were SARS-CoV-2-associated. Each spike-specific TCR was assigned to its reactive spike region and to a CD4 or CD8 class using the MIRA data. Log10-transformed breadth and depth values were compared by one-way ANOVA with Sidak's multiple comparisons tests. TCRdb re-hosts the immuneACCESS table, in-frame sequences only. Its copies lack some clones; in the studies checked, an unresolved V gene accounts for under half of them, and the cause for the rest is not known. D and trimming were read from the DNA, whereas the V and J calls and clone size are those reported in that table. Across this sample there are 120,000 or so clones, with approximately 83% seen only once. Of the sample, 9.4% is held by the ten largest clones.

CDR3 length: 13 amino acids, cysteine to phenylalanine. Just the 39-base CDR3 DNA is kept, in frame starting at base 1. V was cut back by 6 bases and J by 2 bases, leaving a gap of 9 bases between them. CDR1 and CDR2 were assigned from the germline V gene (reference sequence) as SGHNT and YYREEE. As for this clone: Its antigen is still unknown. Qualities for individual bases were not recorded, and no much larger clone is one base off.

The intended sense of this specimen's time point label: baseline before first vaccination. Samples from vaccinated people were obtained from the UK trials COV001 and COV002, which included a single-blind randomized controlled phase 2/3 trial of AZD1222 (ChAdOx1 nCoV-19) in healthy adults. For TCRbeta chain sequencing, PBMC samples from trial participants were taken at day 0 and at day 28 after the second dose. The rearrangement combines TRBV5-4 with TRBJ2-1; tentative D gene TRBD2, with 7 bases matching. The material was peripheral blood, obtained on day 0 of AZD1222 vaccination. The clonotype was recovered from an adult in good health. The encoded CDR3 is CASNGGPYNEQFF. The nucleotides are TGTGCCAGCAACGGGGGGCCCTACAATGAGCAGTTCTTC.